The source of this T cell receptor (beta chain) is a study of shared clonotypes between healthy human individuals. Deep-level settings were used for running the assay. Sequencing used immunoSEQ multiplex PCR; TCRdb keeps in-frame clones, though not all of them. The sample includes 1.5 million to 2.5 million clones, approximately 94% seen only once; the top ten take 0.9% to 1.5%. The CDR3 is 15 residues long. Germline loops: CDR1 WSHSY, CDR2 SAAADI. The trim removed 4 bases at V and 4 bases at J, leaving 8 bases unmatched. Study results and caveats: Since donors were few, the genetic and exposure-history diversity represented was limited. Sequencing depth was a factor that was expected to affect clonotype sharing among donors.

Points on this clone: Its antigen is unidentified.

In the naive CD8 group, cells lacked CD45RO and were positively selected for CCR7, so terminally differentiated effector memory CD45RA+ cells were left out. This clonotype was obtained from a man in his late teens or twenties in good health. Sequencing was performed on naive CD8+ T cells sorted from blood. The chain recombines TRBV10-2 with TRBJ2-3; TRBD2 agrees at 7 bases. The CDR3 nucleotides are TGCGCCAGCAGTGTACTCCGGCTAGCGGCAGATACGCAGTATTTT. This sequence encodes CASSVLRLAADTQYF.